A single sample gave rise to the 8 T cell receptor beta chains below, sequenced in a study of healthy donors' naive CD4 and CD8 T cells. TCR libraries were built from about 0.55 ug of total RNA by linear amplification. TCRdb independently ran MiXCR on the reads; one entry per CDR3 protein. The sample carries about 180,000 distinct CDR3 sequences, about 74% recorded once. Sequenced material: naive CD4+ and CD8+ T cells sorted from blood, pooled from several donors. The receptors shown here come from a pool of human donors in good health; the sample pools cells from several healthy donors.

The chain is built from TRBV29-1 and TRBJ2-5; tentatively, D is TRBD1 (6 bases). Germline V gene sequence: CDR1 SQVTM, CDR2 ANQGSEA. The length of the CDR3 is 12 residues. V gave up 4 bases and J gave up 5 bases, with 11 bases separating them. CDR3 bases: TGCAGCGTTGCCACAGGGTTGGAGACCCAGTACTTC. Translated, it gives CSVATGLETQYF.

The chain links TRBV27 to TRBJ1-5; D may be TRBD1 (5 bases). Germline V CDR1 and CDR2: MNHEY, SMNVEV (reference sequence). Trimming stripped 2 bases from V and 4 bases from J, with 9 bases between. CDR3 length: 14 residues. This CDR3 reads CASSLRDANQPQHF. For the CDR3, the DNA is TGTGCCAGCAGTTTACGGGACGCGAATCAGCCCCAGCATTTT.

On this clonotype: A read error may account for a junction end that differs from germline. This chain uses TRBV6-6 with TRBJ2-1; 11 bases align to TRBD1. Germline V CDR1 and CDR2: MNHNY, SVGAGI (reference sequence). The CDR3 has 16 residues. CDR3 in amino acids: CASSAGTGGSYNGQFF. Written as DNA, the CDR3 is TGTGCCAGCAGTGCCGGGACAGGGGGTTCCTACAATGGGCAGTTCTTC.

The rearrangement links TRBV11-3 to TRBJ2-7; TRBD2 might be the D (6 bases). CDR1 and CDR2 from the germline V gene are SGHNT and YENEEA. CDR3 length equals 15 residues. Trimming shortened V by 5 bases and J by 6 bases, and 20 bases separated the two germline ends. The chain's CDR3 is CASSRNGGNPLEQYF. For the CDR3, the DNA is TGTGCCAGCAGCCGGAATGGAGGGAACCCCCTCGAGCAGTACTTC.

The rearrangement uses TRBV10-3 and TRBJ2-5, with 10 bases fitting TRBD1. Trimming cost V 0 bases and J 2 bases; bases outside gene matches: 3. Looked up from germline, CDR1 is ENHRY and CDR2 is SYGVKD. This CDR3 is built from 16 residues. CDR3: CAISESWTGGQETQYF. The CDR3 bases are TGTGCCATCAGTGAGTCGTGGACAGGGGGGCAAGAGACCCAGTACTTC.

This chain uses TRBV27 with TRBJ2-1; 13 bases match TRBD2. CDR3 length: 16 amino acids. CDR1 MNHEY and CDR2 SMNVEV come from the germline V gene (reference sequence). The trim removed 0 bases at V and 8 bases at J, leaving 4 bases unmatched. The CDR3 reads CASSLSGLAGFYEQFF. CDR3 DNA sequence: TGTGCCAGCAGTTTATCGGGACTAGCGGGATTCTATGAGCAGTTCTTC.

The chain carries TRBV19 and TRBJ2-5; TRBD1 is a possible D gene (6 bases). From germline, CDR1 is LNHDA and CDR2 SQIVND (reference sequence). The V and J ends lost 6 bases and 1 base respectively, with 15 bases between them. The length of the CDR3 is 15 residues. In DNA form, the CDR3 reads TGTGCCAGTAGGTCAGGGGCCGGGATCCAAGAGACCCAGTACTTC. This gives the protein CASRSGAGIQETQYF.

There are a few counts of this clonotype. The chain is built from TRBV18 and TRBJ1-2; 9 positions agree with TRBD1. Trimming cost V 4 bases and J 3 bases; bases outside gene matches: 6. This CDR3 has 15 amino acids. From germline, CDR1 is KGHSH and CDR2 LQKENI. This CDR3 is CASSQLTGGDYGYTF. The CDR3 DNA is TGTGCCAGCTCACAACTCACAGGGGGCGACTATGGCTACACCTTC.